The rows below give T cell receptor beta chains drawn from one sample of a study of blood T cell repertoires in COVID-19. Libraries were prepared by immunoSEQ multiplex PCR; TCRdb keeps only in-frame clonotypes and omits some of them. The sample has 150,000 to 200,000 clones; approximately 80% are singletons. The specimen sequenced was PBMCs or T cells enriched from blood (not recorded which). The source is a man between 65 and 85 years old who had been exposed to COVID-19. CDR3s include the opening cysteine and the closing phenylalanine or tryptophan. The D gene is left open where the match is weak. Size is omitted from some rows. Given values are once, few, many or a class for expanded clones.

-	TRBV5-8	-	TRBJ2-5	CASSLYGSGETQYF	TGTGCCAGCAGCTTGTACGGGAGTGGTGAGACCCAGTACTTC
-	TRBV29-1	TRBD1	TRBJ2-7	CSAKTGVWDSSLNEQYF	TGCAGCGCCAAAACAGGGGTATGGGACAGTAGCCTGAACGAGCAGTACTTC
-	TRBV5-1	TRBD1	TRBJ1-2	CASSGDSNSYGYTF	TGCGCCAGCAGCGGGGACAGCAACTCCTATGGCTACACCTTC
-	TRBV29-1	-	TRBJ1-3	CSVGTERGLSGNTIYF	TGCAGCGTTGGAACAGAGCGGGGTCTCTCTGGAAACACCATATATTTT
-	TRBV19	TRBD2	TRBJ2-1	CASSPVQAGTNNEQFF	TGTGCCAGTAGTCCTGTCCAAGCGGGGACCAACAATGAGCAGTTCTTC
-	TRBV27	TRBD1	TRBJ1-2	CASSHGTGTYGYTF	TGTGCCAGCAGTCACGGGACAGGGACCTATGGCTACACCTTC
-	TRBV7-9	-	TRBJ1-2	CASSLADGYTF	TGTGCCAGCAGCTTAGCCGATGGCTACACCTTC
-	TRBV5-1	TRBD2	TRBJ2-3	CASSLPPRESLAGGRADTQYF	TGCGCCAGCAGCCTGCCGCCGAGGGAGTCGCTAGCGGGAGGGAGGGCAGATACGCAGTATTTT
-	TRBV28	TRBD2	TRBJ2-7	CASTPGTSGSYSYEQYF	TGTGCCAGCACTCCGGGGACTAGCGGGTCCTACTCCTACGAGCAGTACTTC
-	TRBV7-2	-	TRBJ2-3	CASSWSGISTDTQYF	TGTGCCAGCAGCTGGTCAGGGATTAGCACAGATACGCAGTATTTT
-	TRBV5-4	TRBD2	TRBJ2-1	CASSLGGGVNEQFF	TGTGCCAGCAGCTTAGGCGGGGGGGTGAATGAGCAGTTCTTC
-	TRBV6-5	-	TRBJ1-3	CASSLEEGNTIYF	TGTGCCAGCAGTCTAGAAGAGGGAAACACCATATATTTT
-	TRBV4-3	-	TRBJ1-2	CASSQAIEPYGYTF	TGCGCCAGCAGCCAAGCTATCGAACCCTATGGCTACACCTTC
-	TRBV4-3	-	TRBJ1-4	CASSHTGKGEKLFF	TGCGCCAGCAGCCATACAGGGAAGGGTGAAAAACTGTTTTTT
-	TRBV9	TRBD1	TRBJ1-6	CASRRDRIDSPLHF	TGTGCCAGCAGGCGGGACAGAATAGATTCACCCCTCCACTTT
-	TRBV11-2	-	TRBJ1-1	CASSLGAGITEAFF	TGTGCCAGCAGCTTAGGGGCAGGGATCACTGAAGCTTTCTTT
once	TRBV2	TRBD1	TRBJ2-2	CASRAGTGSSGELFF	TGTGCCAGCAGGGCCGGGACAGGGTCGTCCGGGGAGCTGTTTTTT
-	TRBV20-1	TRBD2	TRBJ2-5	CSASYRGEGETQYF	TGCAGTGCTAGTTACCGGGGGGAAGGAGAGACCCAGTACTTC
-	TRBV28	-	TRBJ1-1	CASRLTGKSEAFF	TGTGCCAGCAGACTAACAGGGAAGTCTGAAGCTTTCTTT
-	TRBV7-8	-	TRBJ2-7	CASSSRQKYEQYF	TGTGCCAGCAGCTCGAGACAGAAATACGAGCAGTACTTC
-	TRBV4-2	-	TRBJ2-5	CASSQSQGETQYF	TGTGCCAGCAGCCAATCACAGGGAGAGACCCAGTACTTC
-	TRBV6-5	-	TRBJ1-2	CASIGGAAYGYTF	TGTGCCAGCATTGGTGGGGCCGCCTATGGCTACACCTTC
-	TRBV30	-	TRBJ1-1	CAWNDGENTEAFF	TGTGCCTGGAATGACGGAGAGAACACTGAAGCTTTCTTT
-	TRBV3-1/TRBV3-2	-	TRBJ1-6	CASSQAQNNSPLHF	TGTGCCAGCAGCCAAGCCCAAAATAATTCACCCCTCCACTTT
-	TRBV27	TRBD2	TRBJ2-1	CASSLGTSGYNEQFF	TGTGCCAGCAGTTTGGGGACTAGCGGCTACAATGAGCAGTTCTTC
-	TRBV6-2/TRBV6-3	-	TRBJ1-1	CASSVQGRGTEAFF	TGTGCCAGCAGTGTACAGGGCAGGGGCACTGAAGCTTTCTTT
-	TRBV7-2	TRBD1	TRBJ2-7	CASSLDRASYEQYF	TGTGCCAGCAGCCTTGACAGGGCATCCTACGAGCAGTACTTC
-	TRBV19	TRBD1	TRBJ2-7	CASSLGQAYYEQYF	TGTGCCAGTAGCCTGGGACAGGCCTACTACGAGCAGTACTTC
-	TRBV27	-	TRBJ1-1	CASSPGLETEAFF	TGTGCCAGCAGTCCAGGGCTGGAAACTGAAGCTTTCTTT
-	TRBV6-6	TRBD1	TRBJ2-7	CASSPYISTASGGEQYF	TGTGCCAGCAGTCCTTACATATCGACTGCGTCAGGGGGCGAGCAGTACTTC
-	TRBV15	TRBD2	TRBJ2-1	CATSAWGGGALEQFF	TGTGCCACCAGCGCCTGGGGCGGGGGGGCCTTAGAGCAGTTCTTC
medium-sized	TRBV15	-	TRBJ2-2	CATSRGTRGRNTGELFF	TGTGCCACCAGCAGAGGGACCCGTGGGAGGAACACCGGGGAGCTGTTTTTT
-	TRBV7-6	TRBD1	TRBJ1-1	CASSPGQVNTEAFF	TGTGCCAGCAGCCCGGGACAGGTGAACACTGAAGCTTTCTTT
-	TRBV29-1	-	TRBJ1-1	CSVAGHTEAFF	TGCAGCGTTGCAGGCCACACTGAAGCTTTCTTT
few	TRBV27	TRBD1	TRBJ2-7	CASSRRQGEQYF	TGTGCCAGCAGTCGACGACAGGGGGAGCAGTACTTC
-	TRBV28	-	TRBJ1-2	CASSLIVGGGYGYTF	TGTGCCAGCAGTCTTATAGTTGGGGGGGGCTATGGCTACACCTTC
few	TRBV7-2	TRBD2	TRBJ2-3	CASSLLSLAGTDTQYF	TGTGCCAGCAGCTTACTTAGTCTAGCGGGGACAGATACGCAGTATTTT
-	TRBV4-1	TRBD1	TRBJ1-2	CASSYQRTGDRNGYTF	TGCGCCAGCAGCTATCAACGGACAGGCGATCGAAATGGCTACACCTTC
-	TRBV29-1	-	TRBJ1-5	CSVGGAGDQPQHF	TGCAGCGTTGGAGGTGCGGGGGATCAGCCCCAGCATTTT
-	TRBV10-3	TRBD2	TRBJ2-3	CAISPTSGGSDTQYF	TGTGCCATCAGCCCGACTAGCGGGGGATCAGATACGCAGTATTTT
-	TRBV18	-	TRBJ1-4	CASSPTEGEKLFF	TGTGCCAGCTCACCGACAGAAGGGGAAAAACTGTTTTTT
-	TRBV28	-	TRBJ2-3	CASMYHSRSNTQYF	TGTGCCAGCATGTACCACTCTAGAAGCAATACGCAGTATTTT
-	TRBV20-1	-	TRBJ1-1	CSASTPRGNTEAFF	TGCAGTGCTAGTACCCCTAGAGGGAACACTGAAGCTTTCTTT
-	TRBV19	-	TRBJ1-5	CASSVGPEGNQPQHF	TGTGCCAGTAGTGTCGGCCCCGAGGGAAATCAGCCCCAGCATTTT